Shown below are 21 T cell receptor beta chains from a single sample sequenced in a study of cytomegalovirus exposure and HLA in healthy donors. The study ran its PCR with 60 Vbeta and 13 Jbeta primers. Produced via immunoSEQ multiplex PCR; TCRdb's table is partial and in-frame only. The sample includes around 180,000 clones, 79% of them seen just once. What was sequenced was PBMCs. The receptor source for this set is a woman aged 45-59 years in good health and CMV-seronegative.

The J gene is TRBJ2-1, the V gene TRBV2, with 7 nucleotides matching TRBD1. V was clipped by 11 bases and J by 7 bases; unmatched bases: 11. The germline gives CDR1 SNHLY, CDR2 FYNNEI. The CDR3 has 13 amino acids. CDR3 DNA sequence: TGTGCCTACGGGGCAGGGGGATGGAATGAGCAGTTCTTC. Translated, it gives CAYGAGGWNEQFF.

This clone was recorded only once. This chain links TRBV27 with TRBJ2-7; TRBD2 aligns across 7 bases. After removal of 4 bases from V and 1 base from J, the junction contained 10 bases not matched to a gene. CDR3 length: 16 residues. Germline V gene sequence: CDR1 MNHEY, CDR2 SMNVEV (reference sequence). The CDR3 coding sequence is TGTGCCAGCAGTTCCCCTCGGGCTAGCGGATCCTACGAGCAGTACTTC. Amino acids: CASSSPRASGSYEQYF.

This chain joins TRBV27 and TRBJ2-3, with D hard to call. From germline, CDR1 is MNHEY and CDR2 SMNVEV (reference sequence). This CDR3 is 13 amino acids long. V was cut by 2 bases and J by 2 bases, with 5 bases left in between. The CDR3 reads CASSLGLTDTQYF. CDR3 bases: TGTGCCAGCAGTTTAGGGCTCACAGATACGCAGTATTTT.

V usage is TRBV7-3 and J usage is TRBJ2-1; 9 bases line up with TRBD2. Looked up from germline, CDR1 is SGHTA and CDR2 is FQGTGA. V dropped 0 bases and J dropped 7; count of bases not matched to a gene: 13. This CDR3 spans 18 amino acids. The CDR3 DNA reads TGTGCCAGCAGCTTAACAGGAGGTGCGGGAGGGAGGAATAATGAGCAGTTCTTC. It yields the protein CASSLTGGAGGRNNEQFF.

CDR3 sequence (DNA): TGCGCCAGCAGCCAAGGGTTGGCGACAGGGGCCACTGAAGCTTTCTTT. This translates into CASSQGLATGATEAFF. The gene calls are TRBV4-1 and TRBJ1-1, with TRBD1 identical over 8 bases. J lost 4 bases, V lost 1 base, and 8 bases had no gene match. CDR3 length: 16 residues. Germline V lookup: CDR1 MGHRA, CDR2 YSYEKL.

The gene calls are TRBV5-1 and TRBJ1-4, with D perhaps TRBD1 (5 bases). CDR3 length equals 15 residues. Between the trimmed V and J ends, which lost 2 bases and 7 bases, there was a span of 15 bases. Per germline, CDR1 SGHRS and CDR2 YFSETQ. The CDR3 spells CASSLWQGSSEKLFF. The CDR3, as DNA: TGCGCCAGCAGCTTATGGCAGGGTTCGAGTGAAAAACTGTTTTTT.

J is TRBJ1-3 and V is TRBV10-2, with 12 nucleotides matching TRBD1. Germline V lookup: CDR1 WSHSY, CDR2 SAAADI. The CDR3 consists of 18 residues. The V and J ends lost 3 bases and 1 base, in that order; junction bases with no gene match: 7. The CDR3 reads CASSEGGQGAASGNTIYF. The CDR3 DNA reads as TGCGCCAGCAGTGAAGGGGGACAGGGGGCAGCGTCTGGAAACACCATATATTTT.

The rearrangement uses TRBV21-1 and TRBJ1-3; whether TRBD1, the table's D call, matches the DNA was not checked. TRBV21-1 has pseudogene status. This CDR3 is built from 15 residues. The CDR3 bases are TGTGCCAGCAGCTCTAAAACAGGGGAGGGAAACACCATATATTTT. Translation: CASSSKTGEGNTIYF.

The J gene is TRBJ2-6, the V gene TRBV7-3, with 9 bases identical to TRBD1. This CDR3 comprises 16 residues. The V gene's germline CDR1 is SGHTA and CDR2 FQGTGA. Losses at the gene ends were 4 bases for V and 2 bases for J; bases not matched to a gene: 3. As DNA, the CDR3 is TGTGCCAGCAGCTCGGGACAGGGAGCTGGGGCCAACGTCCTGACTTTC. It translates to CASSSGQGAGANVLTF.

V is TRBV18 and J is TRBJ1-2; no clear D. Germline V gives CDR1 KGHSH, CDR2 LQKENI. Trimming shortened V by 3 bases and J by 7 bases, and 15 bases separated the two germline ends. CDR3 length equals 14 residues. The CDR3 reads CASSPGRAQSGYTF. CDR3 nucleotides: TGTGCCAGCTCACCGGGGAGGGCGCAGAGTGGCTACACCTTC. Together with reference TRBV18 and TRBJ1-2, the CDR3 gives the full variable domain: NAGVMQNPRHLVRRRGQEARLRCSPMKGHSHVYWYRQLPEEGLKFMVYLQKENIIDESGMPKERFSAEFPKEGPSILRIQQVVRGDSAAYFCASSPGRAQSGYTFGSGTRLTVV.

DNA of the CDR3: TGTGCCAGCAGTTCCACCCGGGGCAAGACTAGCCCCGAGCAGTACTTC. It yields the protein CASSSTRGKTSPEQYF. The chain carries TRBV27 and TRBJ2-7, with 7 bases aligning to TRBD2. V trimming: 4 bases; J trimming: 6 bases; junction bases outside the gene matches: 15. CDR1 and CDR2 (germline): MNHEY, SMNVEV (reference sequence). The CDR3 covers 16 residues.

The V gene is TRBV5-1, the J gene TRBJ2-7; 8 bases line up with TRBD1. Germline CDR1 reads SGHRS; CDR2 reads YFSETQ. The CDR3 contains 14 residues. The ends lost 4 bases at V and 2 bases at J; junction bases unmatched: 5. The CDR3 reads CASSTGQGPYEQYF. The CDR3 region has the DNA TGCGCCAGCAGCACAGGACAGGGCCCCTACGAGCAGTACTTC.

This chain links TRBV5-1 with TRBJ2-6; a possible D gene is TRBD1 (6 bases). Germline V gene data show CDR1 as SGHRS and CDR2 as YFSETQ. The V end was cut by 1 base, the J end by 1 base, with 12 bases between. This CDR3 is 17 amino acids long. CDR3: CASSLSGASSGANVLTF. The CDR3 DNA sequence: TGCGCCAGCAGCTTGTCAGGGGCCAGTTCTGGGGCCAACGTCCTGACTTTC.

This chain uses TRBV7-3 with TRBJ1-1; TRBD1 agrees at 9 bases. V gave up 5 bases and J gave up 3 bases; unmatched junction bases: 4. The CDR3 has 14 residues. Germline V lookup: CDR1 SGHTA, CDR2 FQGTGA. The DNA for the CDR3 is TGTGCCAGCAGCAAAGGACAGGGGTACACTGAAGCTTTCTTT. This translates into CASSKGQGYTEAFF.

This chain connects TRBV9 to TRBJ2-2; the D is unclear. Germline V lookup: CDR1 SGDLS, CDR2 YYNGEE. Trimming pared 4 bases from V and 1 base from J, leaving 11 bases between. The CDR3 extends over 15 amino acids. The CDR3 DNA is TGTGCCAGCAGCCCAAAAGCGCAGAACACCGGGGAGCTGTTTTTT. As protein: CASSPKAQNTGELFF.

The table lists this clone with a count of one. The rearrangement uses TRBV9 and TRBJ1-1; D gene unclear. Germline V gene lookup returns CDR1 SGDLS and CDR2 YYNGEE. This CDR3 is built from 14 residues. V was cut by 2 bases and J by 3 bases, with 11 bases left in between. CDR3 nucleotide sequence: TGTGCCAGCAGCGTGGTTCCCCTAGACACTGAAGCTTTCTTT. Its translation: CASSVVPLDTEAFF.

The rearrangement joins TRBV14 to TRBJ1-1, with D perhaps TRBD1 (5 bases). Per the germline V gene, CDR1 is SGHDN and CDR2 is FVKESK. The CDR3 contains 13 residues. The germline V and J ends were trimmed by 4 bases and 12 bases, with 18 bases remaining between them. CDR3 loop: CASSPLGEGTTFF. The CDR3 DNA sequence: TGTGCCAGCAGCCCTCTAGGGGAGGGGACGACTTTCTTT.

The gene calls are TRBV19 and TRBJ2-1, with D unclear. Germline V CDR1 and CDR2: LNHDA, SQIVND (reference sequence). The CDR3 consists of 15 residues. The V gene lost 1 base and the J gene lost 3 bases, with 10 bases spanning the gap. The CDR3 coding sequence is TGTGCCAGTAGTATAGTCGCCAGTTACTACAATGAGCAGTTCTTC. It encodes CASSIVASYYNEQFF. The full variable domain, completed using reference TRBV19 and TRBJ2-1, is DGGITQSPKYLFRKEGQNVTLSCEQNLNHDAMYWYRQDPGQGLRLIYYSQIVNDFQKGDIAEGYSVSREKKESFPLTVTSAQKNPTAFYLCASSIVASYYNEQFFGPGTRLTVL.

CDR3 region: CASSVTGDSPLHF. CDR3 nucleotides: TGTGCCAGCAGCGTGACAGGGGATTCACCCCTCCACTTT. The rearrangement joins TRBV7-9 to TRBJ1-6, with 8 bases identical to TRBD1. The CDR3 totals 13 residues. Germline V gives CDR1 SEHNR, CDR2 FQNEAQ (reference sequence). Trimming took 5 bases from V and 8 from J; bases not matched to a gene: 2.

The rearrangement joins TRBV27 to TRBJ2-7, with D possibly TRBD2 on 5 matching bases. V lost 6 bases and J 5 bases, leaving 17 bases between the germline ends. Germline CDR1 is MNHEY and CDR2 is SMNVEV (reference sequence). This CDR3 spans 14 amino acids. In DNA, the CDR3 is TGTGCCAGCAGCGCTGGACTGTTCAGGAACGAGCAGTACTTC. It encodes CASSAGLFRNEQYF.

V is TRBV28 and J is TRBJ2-7, with D uncertain. Trimming took 5 bases from V and 6 from J, leaving 14 bases between them. This CDR3 contains 13 residues. Per germline, CDR1 MDHEN and CDR2 SYDVKM. The chain's CDR3 is CASSPTILREQYF. For the CDR3, the DNA is TGTGCCAGCAGTCCCACGATCTTGCGCGAGCAGTACTTC.